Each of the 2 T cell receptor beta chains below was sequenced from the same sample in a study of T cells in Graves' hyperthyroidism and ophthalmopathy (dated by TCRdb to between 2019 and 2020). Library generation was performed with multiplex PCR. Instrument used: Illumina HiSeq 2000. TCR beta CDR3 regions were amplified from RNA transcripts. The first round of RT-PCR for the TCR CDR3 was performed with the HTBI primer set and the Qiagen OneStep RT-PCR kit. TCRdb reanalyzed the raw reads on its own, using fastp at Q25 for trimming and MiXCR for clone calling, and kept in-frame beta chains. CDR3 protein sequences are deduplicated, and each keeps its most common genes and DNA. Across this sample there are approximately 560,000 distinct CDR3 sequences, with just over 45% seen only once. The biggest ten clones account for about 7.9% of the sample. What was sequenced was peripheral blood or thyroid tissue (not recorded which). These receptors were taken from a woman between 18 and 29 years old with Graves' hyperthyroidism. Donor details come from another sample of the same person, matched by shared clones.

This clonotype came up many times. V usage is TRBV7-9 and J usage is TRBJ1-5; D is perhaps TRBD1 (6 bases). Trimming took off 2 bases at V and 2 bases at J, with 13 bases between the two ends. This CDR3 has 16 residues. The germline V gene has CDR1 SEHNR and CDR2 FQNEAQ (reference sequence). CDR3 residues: CASSLSRGSGNQPQHF. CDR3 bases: TGTGCCAGCAGCTTATCCAGGGGAAGCGGCAATCAGCCCCAGCATTTT. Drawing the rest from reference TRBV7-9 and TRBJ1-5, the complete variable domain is DTGVSQNPRHKITKRGQNVTFRCDPISEHNRLYWYRQTLGQGPEFLTYFQNEAQLEKSRLLSDRFSAERPKGSFSTLEIQRTEQGDSAMYLCASSLSRGSGNQPQHFGDGTRLSIL.

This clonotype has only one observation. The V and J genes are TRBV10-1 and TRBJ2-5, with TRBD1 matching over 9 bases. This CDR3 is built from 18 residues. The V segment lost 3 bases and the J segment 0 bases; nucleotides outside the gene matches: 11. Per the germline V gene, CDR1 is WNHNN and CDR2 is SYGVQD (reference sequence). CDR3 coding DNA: TGCGCCAGCAGTGATCGGGCCGGGACAGGGATGTACCAAGAGACCCAGTACTTC. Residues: CASSDRAGTGMYQETQYF.